The rows below give T cell receptor beta chains drawn from one sample of a study of T cells in Graves' hyperthyroidism and ophthalmopathy. TCRdb reprocessed the multiplex PCR reads via MiXCR and lists one record per CDR3 protein. The repertoire holds about half a million distinct CDR3 sequences, with about 20% as singletons. Sequenced material: blood. The receptors here all came from a man aged 18 to 29 with Graves' hyperthyroidism. Each CDR3 is given without its conserved first and last residue.

j_gene	v_gene	CDR3aa
TRBJ1-2	TRBV18	ASSPSQGAYGYT
TRBJ2-7	TRBV2	ASSEAQLAVSYEQY
TRBJ1-2	TRBV19	ATLDGYGYT
TRBJ2-4	TRBV12-3/TRBV12-4	ASSLVRGSKNIKY
TRBJ2-5	TRBV15	ATSGGLGETQY
TRBJ2-7	TRBV27	ASSFARDYEQY
TRBJ2-5	TRBV6-1	ASSEFQRGSQETQY
TRBJ1-2	TRBV6-1	ASSEASRRPKGNYGYT
TRBJ2-3	TRBV12-3/TRBV12-4	ASSSADTQY
TRBJ2-7	TRBV5-1	ASSSDRTVQY
TRBJ1-3	TRBV30	AWIGYSGNTIY
TRBJ1-2	TRBV29-1	SVPSPADRANYGYT
TRBJ2-5	TRBV6-5	ASRRAETGVETQY
TRBJ2-7	TRBV2	ASSGGQGPSYEQY
TRBJ2-5	TRBV20-1	SAIGEKETQY
TRBJ2-5	TRBV28	ASSFRGTITMTQY
TRBJ2-7	TRBV11-2	ASSLKGQASSYEQY
TRBJ2-7	TRBV12-3/TRBV12-4	ASSTGLGYEQY
TRBJ2-7	TRBV6-5	ASSYSSGNEQY
TRBJ1-5	TRBV15	ATSRDPGQPQH
TRBJ2-1	TRBV6-4	ASSETAGGINEQF
TRBJ2-7	TRBV5-1	ASSLDRGDSYEQY
TRBJ2-2	TRBV24-1	ATSQLTSGRRTGELF
TRBJ1-1	TRBV2	ASSEGGGWAF
TRBJ1-5	TRBV19	ASSTTGVPIQPQH
TRBJ2-7	TRBV28	ASSKEPNEQY
TRBJ2-2	TRBV11-1	ASSFILLLAGSNTGELF
TRBJ1-5	TRBV28	ASSLSPGQALAQPQH
TRBJ2-5	TRBV11-2	ASSLLEKTQY
TRBJ1-5	TRBV27	ASRTSGTTNQPQH
TRBJ1-2	TRBV6-1	ASSEGWANYGYT
TRBJ1-1	TRBV6-1	ASSPLDRPREAF
TRBJ1-2	TRBV20-1	SASKDRKPFYYGYT